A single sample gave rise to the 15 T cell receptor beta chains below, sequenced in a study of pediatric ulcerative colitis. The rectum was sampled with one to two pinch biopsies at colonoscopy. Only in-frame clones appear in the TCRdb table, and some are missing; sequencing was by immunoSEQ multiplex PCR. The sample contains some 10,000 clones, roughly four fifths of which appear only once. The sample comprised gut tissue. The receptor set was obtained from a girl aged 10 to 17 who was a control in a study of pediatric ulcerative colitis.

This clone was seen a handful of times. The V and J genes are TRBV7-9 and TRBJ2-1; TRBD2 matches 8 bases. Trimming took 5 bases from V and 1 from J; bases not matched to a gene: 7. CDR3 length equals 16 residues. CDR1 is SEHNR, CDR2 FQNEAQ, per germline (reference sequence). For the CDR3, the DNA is TGTGCCAGCAGCGCCACCCGGGGGGGTTCCTACAATGAGCAGTTCTTC. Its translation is CASSATRGGSYNEQFF.

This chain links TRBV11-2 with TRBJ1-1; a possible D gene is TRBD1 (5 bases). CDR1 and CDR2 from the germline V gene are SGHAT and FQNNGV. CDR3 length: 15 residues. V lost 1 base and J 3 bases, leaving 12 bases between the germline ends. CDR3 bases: TGTGCCAGCAGCTTAGGGCAGGGACCCTACACTGAAGCTTTCTTT. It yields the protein CASSLGQGPYTEAFF.

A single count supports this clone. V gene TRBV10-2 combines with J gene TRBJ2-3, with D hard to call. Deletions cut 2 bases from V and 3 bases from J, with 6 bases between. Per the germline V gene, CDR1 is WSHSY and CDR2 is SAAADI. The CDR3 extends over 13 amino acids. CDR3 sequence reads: CASSERATDTQYF. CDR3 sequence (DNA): TGCGCCAGCAGTGAGAGGGCAACAGATACGCAGTATTTT.

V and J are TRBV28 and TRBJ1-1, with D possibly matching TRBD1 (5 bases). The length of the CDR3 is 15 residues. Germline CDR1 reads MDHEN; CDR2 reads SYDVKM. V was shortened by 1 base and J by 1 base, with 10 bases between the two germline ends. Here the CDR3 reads CASSLSSTANTEAFF. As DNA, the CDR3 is TGTGCCAGCAGTTTATCCTCGACAGCGAACACTGAAGCTTTCTTT.

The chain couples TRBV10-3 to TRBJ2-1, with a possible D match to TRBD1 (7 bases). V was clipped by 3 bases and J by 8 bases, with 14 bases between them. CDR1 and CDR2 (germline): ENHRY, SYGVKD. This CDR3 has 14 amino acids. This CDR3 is CAISDGDRDYEQFF. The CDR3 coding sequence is TGTGCCATCAGTGATGGAGACAGGGACTATGAGCAGTTCTTC.

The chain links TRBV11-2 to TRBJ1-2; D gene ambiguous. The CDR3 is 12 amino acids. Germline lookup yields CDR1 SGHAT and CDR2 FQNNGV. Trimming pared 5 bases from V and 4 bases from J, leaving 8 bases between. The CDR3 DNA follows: TGTGCCAGCAGCCGAGAATCCTATGGCTACACCTTC. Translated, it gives CASSRESYGYTF.

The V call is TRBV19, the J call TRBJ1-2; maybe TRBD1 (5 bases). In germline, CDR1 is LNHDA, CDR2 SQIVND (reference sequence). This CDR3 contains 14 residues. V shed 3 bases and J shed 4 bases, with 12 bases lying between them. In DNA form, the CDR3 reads TGTGCCAGTAGTATTAGGGGATCCGGCTATGGCTACACCTTC. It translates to CASSIRGSGYGYTF.

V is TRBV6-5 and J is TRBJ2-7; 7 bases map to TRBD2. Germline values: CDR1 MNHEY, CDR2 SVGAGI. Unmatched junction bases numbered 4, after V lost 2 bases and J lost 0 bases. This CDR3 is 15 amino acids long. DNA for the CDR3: TGTGCCAGCAGTTACCCTAAGCGGGGCTCCTACGAGCAGTACTTC. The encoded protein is CASSYPKRGSYEQYF.

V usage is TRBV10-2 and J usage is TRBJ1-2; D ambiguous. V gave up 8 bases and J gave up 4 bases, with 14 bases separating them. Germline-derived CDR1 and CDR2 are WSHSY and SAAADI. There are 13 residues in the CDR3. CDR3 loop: CASLPRDGYGYTF. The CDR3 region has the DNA TGCGCCAGCCTACCCCGTGACGGCTATGGCTACACCTTC.

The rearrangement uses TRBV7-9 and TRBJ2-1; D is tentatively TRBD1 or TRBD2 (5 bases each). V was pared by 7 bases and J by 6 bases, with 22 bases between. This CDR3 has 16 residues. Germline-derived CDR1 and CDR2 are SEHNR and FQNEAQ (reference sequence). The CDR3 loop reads CASTKTRGREFNEQFF. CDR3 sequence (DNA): TGTGCCAGCACGAAAACACGGGGCAGGGAGTTCAATGAGCAGTTCTTC.

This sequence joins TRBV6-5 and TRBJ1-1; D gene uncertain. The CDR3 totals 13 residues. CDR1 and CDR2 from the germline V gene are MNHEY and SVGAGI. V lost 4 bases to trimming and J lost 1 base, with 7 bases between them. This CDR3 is CASSFERNTEAFF. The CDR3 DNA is TGTGCCAGCAGTTTTGAGAGGAACACTGAAGCTTTCTTT.

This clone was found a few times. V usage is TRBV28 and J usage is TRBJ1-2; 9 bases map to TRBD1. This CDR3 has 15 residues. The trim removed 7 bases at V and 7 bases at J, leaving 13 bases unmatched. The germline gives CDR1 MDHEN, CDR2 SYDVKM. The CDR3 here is CASTNGQGHRSGYTF. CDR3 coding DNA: TGTGCCAGCACCAATGGACAGGGGCACAGGAGTGGCTACACCTTC.

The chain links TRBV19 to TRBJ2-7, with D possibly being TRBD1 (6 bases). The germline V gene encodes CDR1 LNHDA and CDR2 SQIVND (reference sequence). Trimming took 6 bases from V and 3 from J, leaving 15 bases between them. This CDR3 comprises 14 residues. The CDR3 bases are TGTGCCAGTAGCCCCGAGGGGGTTGGCTACGAGCAGTACTTC. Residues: CASSPEGVGYEQYF.

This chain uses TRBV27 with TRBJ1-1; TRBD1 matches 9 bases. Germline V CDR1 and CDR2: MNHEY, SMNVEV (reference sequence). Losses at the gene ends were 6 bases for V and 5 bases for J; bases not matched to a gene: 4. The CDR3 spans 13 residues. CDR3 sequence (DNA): TGTGCCAGCAGCCGGACAGGGGCAACTGAAGCTTTCTTT. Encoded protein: CASSRTGATEAFF.

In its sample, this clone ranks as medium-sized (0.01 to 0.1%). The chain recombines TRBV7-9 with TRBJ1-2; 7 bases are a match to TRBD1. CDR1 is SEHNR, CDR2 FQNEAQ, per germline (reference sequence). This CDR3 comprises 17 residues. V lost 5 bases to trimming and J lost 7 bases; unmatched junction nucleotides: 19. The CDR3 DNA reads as TGTGCCAGCAGCCCAACCCGAGCGGAGGGGGCGATACGTGGCTACACCTTC. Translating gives CASSPTRAEGAIRGYTF. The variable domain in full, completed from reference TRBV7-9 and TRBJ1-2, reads DTGVSQNPRHKITKRGQNVTFRCDPISEHNRLYWYRQTLGQGPEFLTYFQNEAQLEKSRLLSDRFSAERPKGSFSTLEIQRTEQGDSAMYLCASSPTRAEGAIRGYTFGSGTRLTVV.